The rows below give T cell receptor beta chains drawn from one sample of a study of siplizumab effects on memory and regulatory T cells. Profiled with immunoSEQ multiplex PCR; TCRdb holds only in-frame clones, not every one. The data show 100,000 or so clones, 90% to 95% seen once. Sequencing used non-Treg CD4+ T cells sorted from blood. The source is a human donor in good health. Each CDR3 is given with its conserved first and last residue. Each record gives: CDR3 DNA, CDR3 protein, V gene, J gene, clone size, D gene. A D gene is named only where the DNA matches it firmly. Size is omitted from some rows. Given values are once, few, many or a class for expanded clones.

TGTGCCAGCAGGTTCACCGGGAGGCAGTACTTC,CASRFTGRQYF,TRBV6-5,TRBJ2-7,-,-
TGTGCCAGCAGCTCCATACAGGGGGCGCAGTATTTT,CASSSIQGAQYF,TRBV5-4,TRBJ2-3,-,TRBD1
TGTGCCAGTAGGTTAGCCGGACCCTCCTACGAGCAGTACTTC,CASRLAGPSYEQYF,TRBV19,TRBJ2-7,-,-
TGTGCCAGCGGGGAACACGGTTCTGGGGCCAACGTCCTGACTTTC,CASGEHGSGANVLTF,TRBV27,TRBJ2-6,-,-
TGCGCCAGGCATTTAGCGGGAACCACCGGGGAGCTGTTTTTT,CARHLAGTTGELFF,TRBV10-1,TRBJ2-2,-,TRBD2
TGTGCCAGCAGCCTACTAGATGGGAACCACAATGAGCAGTTCTTC,CASSLLDGNHNEQFF,TRBV27,TRBJ2-1,-,-
TGTGCCTTCGGGCCCTCCTCCTGGGAAAACATTCAGTACTTC,CAFGPSSWENIQYF,TRBV30,TRBJ2-4,-,-
TGTGCCAGCAGTTTCTCACCGGGGAGCAATAATGAAAAACTGTTTTTT,CASSFSPGSNNEKLFF,TRBV28,TRBJ1-4,once,-
TGTGCCAGCAGCCAAGTTTCTAGCGGGAGGGCAGATACGCAGTATTTT,CASSQVSSGRADTQYF,TRBV4-2,TRBJ2-3,once,TRBD2
TGTGCCCGACACGGGACGACTAACTATGGCTACACCTTC,CARHGTTNYGYTF,TRBV30,TRBJ1-2,once,-
TGTGCCAGCAGCGTAGTACAGCTGGGAGATACGCAGTATTTT,CASSVVQLGDTQYF,TRBV9,TRBJ2-3,-,-
TGTGCCAGCAGCCAAGATAAAAGGCGCGCAGATACGCAGTATTTT,CASSQDKRRADTQYF,TRBV4-2,TRBJ2-3,-,-
TGTGCCAGCAGCTCGGACCAGGGAAGTCTGAATGGCTACACCTTC,CASSSDQGSLNGYTF,TRBV5-5,TRBJ1-2,-,-
TGTGCCAGCAGCGTTGCCGGGGGGATGGGTCAGCCCCAGCATTTT,CASSVAGGMGQPQHF,TRBV5-8,TRBJ1-5,-,-
TGTGCCAGTAGTATCCAACGGGACGCTAACTATGGCTACACCTTC,CASSIQRDANYGYTF,TRBV19,TRBJ1-2,once,-
TGTGCCAGCAGCCCCTCGCCCCTGAGACCGGGACCTTACAATGAGCAGTTCTTC,CASSPSPLRPGPYNEQFF,TRBV11-3,TRBJ2-1,-,-